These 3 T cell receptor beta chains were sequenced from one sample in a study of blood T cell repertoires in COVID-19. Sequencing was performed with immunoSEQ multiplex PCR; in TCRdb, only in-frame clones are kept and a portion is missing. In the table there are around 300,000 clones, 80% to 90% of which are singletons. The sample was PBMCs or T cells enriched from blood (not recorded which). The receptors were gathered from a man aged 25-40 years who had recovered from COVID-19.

CDR3 residues: CASSKAGVSTDTQYF. DNA for the CDR3: TGTGCCAGCAGTAAAGCGGGGGTAAGCACAGATACGCAGTATTTT. This sequence joins TRBV27 and TRBJ2-3, with TRBD2 matching over 8 bases. The germline V gene has CDR1 MNHEY and CDR2 SMNVEV (reference sequence). With V trimmed by 5 bases and J by 0 bases, 4 bases remained unmatched. The CDR3 is 15 amino acids.

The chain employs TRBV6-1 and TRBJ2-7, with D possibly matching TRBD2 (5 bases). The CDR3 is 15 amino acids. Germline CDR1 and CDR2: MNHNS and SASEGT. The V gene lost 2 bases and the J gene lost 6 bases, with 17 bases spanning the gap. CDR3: CASSEFGSGIGEQYF. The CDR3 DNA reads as TGTGCCAGCAGTGAATTCGGGTCGGGGATAGGCGAGCAGTACTTC.

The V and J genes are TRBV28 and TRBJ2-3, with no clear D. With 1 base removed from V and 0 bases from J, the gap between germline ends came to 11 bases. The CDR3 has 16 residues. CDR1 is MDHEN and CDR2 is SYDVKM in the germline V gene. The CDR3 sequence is CASSLSPAPSTDTQYF. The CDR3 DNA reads TGTGCCAGCAGTTTATCCCCCGCGCCCAGCACAGATACGCAGTATTTT. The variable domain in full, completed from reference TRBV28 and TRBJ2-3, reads DVKVTQSSRYLVKRTGEKVFLECVQDMDHENMFWYRQDPGLGLRLIYFSYDVKMKEKGDIPEGYSVSREKKERFSLILESASTNQTSMYLCASSLSPAPSTDTQYFGPGTRLTVL.